The 13 T cell receptor beta chains in this list originate from one sample, sequenced in a study of blood T cell repertoires in COVID-19. Using immunoSEQ multiplex PCR, the repertoire was profiled, and TCRdb retains in-frame clones only, with some absent. The sample includes roughly 16,000 clones, roughly nine tenths of them seen just once. The sequenced sample consisted of peripheral blood. The receptor set was obtained from a man older than 75 with acute or convalescent COVID-19.

The CDR3 loop is CASSLQGVTEAFF. CDR3 DNA: TGTGCCAGCAGTCTCCAGGGGGTGACTGAAGCTTTCTTT. The chain recombines TRBV7-9 with TRBJ1-1, with 7 bases lining up with TRBD1. CDR1 is SEHNR and CDR2 is FQNEAQ in the germline V gene (reference sequence). The V and J ends lost 6 bases and 5 bases, in that order; junction bases with no gene match: 6. The CDR3 totals 13 residues.

The V gene is TRBV10-1, the J gene TRBJ2-2, with 8 bases that match TRBD1. This CDR3 has 16 amino acids. CDR1 WNHNN and CDR2 SYGVQD come from the germline V gene (reference sequence). V was pared by 0 bases and J by 5 bases, with 5 bases of the junction left unmatched. CDR3 amino acids: CASSESQGAGTGELFF. CDR3 bases: TGCGCCAGCAGTGAGTCCCAGGGGGCAGGAACCGGGGAGCTGTTTTTT.

This clone has a single count. The chain uses TRBV9 and TRBJ2-1; possible D gene TRBD2, 5 bases. The germline V gene encodes CDR1 SGDLS and CDR2 YYNGEE. V was clipped by 3 bases and J by 10 bases, with 8 bases between them. This CDR3 has 11 residues. The CDR3 DNA is TGTGCCAGCAGCGATAGCGTAGAGCAGTTCTTC. Amino acid sequence: CASSDSVEQFF.

This rearrangement joins TRBV6-5 to TRBJ1-5; D uncertain. V was shortened by 7 bases and J by 8 bases, with 12 bases between the two germline ends. This CDR3 contains 12 residues. Germline CDR1 MNHEY, CDR2 SVGAGI. CDR3 nucleotides: TGTGCCAGCACCCCAATAGGAGAGCCCCAGCATTTT. As protein: CASTPIGEPQHF.

The V call is TRBV12-3 or TRBV12-4, the J call TRBJ2-7; TRBD1 agrees at 9 bases. The CDR3 is 13 amino acids. V lost 6 bases and J lost 7; bases outside the gene matches: 7. The CDR3 region is CASRQQGAREQYF. The DNA of the CDR3 is TGTGCCAGCAGGCAACAGGGGGCGCGGGAGCAGTACTTC.

This clone was seen only once. This chain connects TRBV30 to TRBJ2-1, with D possibly being TRBD2 (6 bases). The V gene's germline CDR1 is GTSNPN and CDR2 SVGIG (reference sequence). The CDR3 contains 15 residues. V lost 2 bases and J lost 2, with 13 bases in between. CDR3 nucleotide sequence: TGTGCCTGGAGTCTAGGGACTCCGGCCTACAATGAGCAGTTCTTC. Its translation: CAWSLGTPAYNEQFF.

A few counts support this clone. The chain has TRBV3-1 (or the pseudogene TRBV3-2) and TRBJ2-2; 9 bases fit TRBD1. The CDR3 is 15 amino acids. Looked up from germline, CDR1 is LGHDT and CDR2 is YNNKEL (reference sequence). V lost 2 bases and J lost 6; bases outside the gene matches: 4. Here the CDR3 reads CASSQRDRASGELFF. The CDR3 coding sequence is TGTGCCAGCAGCCAAAGGGACAGGGCTTCCGGGGAGCTGTTTTTT.

This rearrangement joins TRBV11-2 to TRBJ2-4; tentative D call: TRBD2 (6 bases). The CDR3 consists of 19 residues. Trimming shortened V by 1 base and J by 0 bases, and 19 bases separated the two germline ends. CDR1 SGHAT and CDR2 FQNNGV come from the germline V gene. CDR3 nucleotides: TGTGCCAGCAGCTTAGGATGGGAGGAAAGGACCCTAGCCAAAAACATTCAGTACTTC. It encodes CASSLGWEERTLAKNIQYF.

In its sample, this clone ranks as medium-sized. This chain links TRBV2 with TRBJ1-1; D is perhaps TRBD1 (5 bases). Per the germline V gene, CDR1 is SNHLY and CDR2 is FYNNEI. CDR3 length: 13 residues. Trimming stripped 4 bases from V and 5 bases from J, with 11 bases between. The CDR3 DNA follows: TGTGCCAGCAGTGTGACAGTGGGAACTGAAGCTTTCTTT. Amino acids: CASSVTVGTEAFF.

The V gene is TRBV4-2, the J gene TRBJ1-2; D is unresolved. This CDR3 is built from 15 residues. Germline CDR1 and CDR2: LGHNA and YNFKEQ. Deletions cut 1 base from V and 6 bases from J, with 15 bases between. This CDR3 is CASSQGSYSGDGYTF. CDR3 sequence (DNA): TGTGCCAGCAGCCAAGGTTCTTACTCCGGGGATGGCTACACCTTC.

This clone was counted only a few times. The chain carries TRBV27 and TRBJ1-5; D unclear. The CDR3 covers 13 residues. Trimming stripped 4 bases from V and 3 bases from J, with 7 bases between. CDR1 is MNHEY and CDR2 is SMNVEV in the germline V gene (reference sequence). In nucleotides, the CDR3 is TGTGCCAGCAGTTGGCAGAACAATCAGCCCCAGCATTTT. Protein sequence: CASSWQNNQPQHF.

The genes are TRBV7-6 and TRBJ2-3; 7 bases fit TRBD1. V lost 0 bases and J lost 2; bases outside the gene matches: 5. The germline V gene encodes CDR1 SGHVS and CDR2 FNYEAQ. The CDR3 runs to 16 residues. The CDR3 sequence is CASSLAGTVFTDTQYF. The CDR3 DNA is TGTGCCAGCAGCTTAGCCGGGACAGTTTTCACAGATACGCAGTATTTT.

This clone was detected a few times. The chain combines TRBV3-1 (or the pseudogene TRBV3-2) with TRBJ2-1; TRBD2 aligns across 12 bases. Germline V gene sequence: CDR1 LGHDT, CDR2 YNNKEL (reference sequence). The V and J ends lost 1 base and 7 bases, in that order; junction bases with no gene match: 2. The CDR3 totals 15 residues. CDR3 sequence: CASSQGLAGVNEQFF. CDR3 nucleotides: TGTGCCAGCAGCCAAGGACTAGCGGGGGTTAATGAGCAGTTCTTC.